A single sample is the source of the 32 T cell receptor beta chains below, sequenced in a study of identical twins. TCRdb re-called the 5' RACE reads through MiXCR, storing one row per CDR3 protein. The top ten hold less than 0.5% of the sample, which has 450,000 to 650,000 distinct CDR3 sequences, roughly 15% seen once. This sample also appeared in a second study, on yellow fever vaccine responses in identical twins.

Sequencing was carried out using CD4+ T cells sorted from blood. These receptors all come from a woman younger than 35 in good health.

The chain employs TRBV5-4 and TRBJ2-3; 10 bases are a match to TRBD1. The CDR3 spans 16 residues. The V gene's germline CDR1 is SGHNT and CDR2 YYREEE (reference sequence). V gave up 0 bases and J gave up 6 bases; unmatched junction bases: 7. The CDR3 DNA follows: TGTGCCAGCAGCTTGGCCGGGACAGGGGAGATGGATACGCAGTATTTT. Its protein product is CASSLAGTGEMDTQYF.

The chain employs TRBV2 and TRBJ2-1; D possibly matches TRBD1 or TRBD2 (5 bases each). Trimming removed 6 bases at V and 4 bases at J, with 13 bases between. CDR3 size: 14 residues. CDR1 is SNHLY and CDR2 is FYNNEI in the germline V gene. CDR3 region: CASSWDGPYNEQFF. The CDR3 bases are TGTGCCAGCAGCTGGGACGGACCATACAATGAGCAGTTCTTC.

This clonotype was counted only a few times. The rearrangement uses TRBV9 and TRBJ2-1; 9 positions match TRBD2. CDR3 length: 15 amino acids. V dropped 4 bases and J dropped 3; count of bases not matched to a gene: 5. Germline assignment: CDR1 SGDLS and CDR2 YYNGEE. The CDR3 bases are TGTGCCAGCAGCCCGAGACTAGCGGACTACAATGAGCAGTTCTTC. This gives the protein CASSPRLADYNEQFF.

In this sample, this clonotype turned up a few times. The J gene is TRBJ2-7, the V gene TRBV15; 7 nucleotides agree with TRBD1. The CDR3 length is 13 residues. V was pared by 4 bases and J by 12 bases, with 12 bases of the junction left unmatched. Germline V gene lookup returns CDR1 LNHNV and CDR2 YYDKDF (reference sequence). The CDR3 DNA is TGTGCCACCAGCAATCAGGACAGGCGGACTTGGTACGTC. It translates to CATSNQDRRTWYV.

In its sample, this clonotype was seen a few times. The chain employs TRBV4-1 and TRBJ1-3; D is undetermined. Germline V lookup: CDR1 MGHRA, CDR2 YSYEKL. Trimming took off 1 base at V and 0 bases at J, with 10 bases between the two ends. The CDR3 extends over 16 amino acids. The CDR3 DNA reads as TGCGCCAGCAGCCAAGTTCGAAAACTCTCTGGAAACACCATATATTTT. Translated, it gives CASSQVRKLSGNTIYF.

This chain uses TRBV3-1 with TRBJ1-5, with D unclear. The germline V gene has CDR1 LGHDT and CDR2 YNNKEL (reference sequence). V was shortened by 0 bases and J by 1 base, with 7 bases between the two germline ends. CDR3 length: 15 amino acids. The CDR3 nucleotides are TGTGCCAGCAGCCAAGATTCTCGGAGCAATCAGCCCCAGCATTTT. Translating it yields CASSQDSRSNQPQHF.

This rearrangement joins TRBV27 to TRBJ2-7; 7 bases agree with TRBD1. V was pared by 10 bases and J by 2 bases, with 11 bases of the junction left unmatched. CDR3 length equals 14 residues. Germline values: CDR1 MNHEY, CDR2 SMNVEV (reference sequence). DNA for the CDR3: TGTGCCAACAATCGGACAGGAAAGGCCTACGAGCAGTACTTC. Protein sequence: CANNRTGKAYEQYF.

The CDR3 region is CASSILNHGGEAFF. In DNA, the CDR3 is TGTGCCAGTAGTATCCTCAATCATGGCGGTGAAGCTTTCTTT. The genes are TRBV19 and TRBJ1-1; the D is unclear. Trimming stripped 3 bases from V and 7 bases from J, with 15 bases between. Germline loops: CDR1 LNHDA, CDR2 SQIVND (reference sequence). The CDR3 contains 14 residues.

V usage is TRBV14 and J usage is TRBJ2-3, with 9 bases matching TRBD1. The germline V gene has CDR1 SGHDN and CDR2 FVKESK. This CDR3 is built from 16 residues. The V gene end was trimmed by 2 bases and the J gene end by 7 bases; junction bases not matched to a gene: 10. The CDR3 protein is CASSQPGQGNKNTQYF. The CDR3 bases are TGTGCCAGCAGCCAACCGGGACAGGGTAATAAGAATACGCAGTATTTT. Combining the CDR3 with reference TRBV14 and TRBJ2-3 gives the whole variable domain EAGVTQFPSHSVIEKGQTVTLRCDPISGHDNLYWYRRVMGKEIKFLLHFVKESKQDESGMPNNRFLAERTGGTYSTLKVQPAELEDSGVYFCASSQPGQGNKNTQYFGPGTRLTVL.

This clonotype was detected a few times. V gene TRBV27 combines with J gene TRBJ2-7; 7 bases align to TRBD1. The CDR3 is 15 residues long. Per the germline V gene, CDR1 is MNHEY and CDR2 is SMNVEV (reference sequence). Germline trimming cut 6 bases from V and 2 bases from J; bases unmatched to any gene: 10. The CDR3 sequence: CASSKSGTVPYEQYF. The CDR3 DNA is TGTGCCAGCAGCAAGTCCGGGACAGTTCCCTACGAGCAGTACTTC.

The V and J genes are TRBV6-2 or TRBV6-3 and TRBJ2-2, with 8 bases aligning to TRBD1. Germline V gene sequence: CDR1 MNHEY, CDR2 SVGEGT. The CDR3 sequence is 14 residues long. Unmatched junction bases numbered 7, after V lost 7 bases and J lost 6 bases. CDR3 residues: CASIRQGAAGELFF. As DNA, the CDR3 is TGTGCCAGCATACGGCAGGGGGCGGCCGGGGAGCTGTTTTTT.

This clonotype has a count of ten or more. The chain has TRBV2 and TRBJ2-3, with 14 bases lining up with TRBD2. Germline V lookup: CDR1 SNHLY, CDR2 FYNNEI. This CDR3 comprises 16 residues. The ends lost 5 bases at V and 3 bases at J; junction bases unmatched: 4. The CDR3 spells CASSRLAGGLTDTQYF. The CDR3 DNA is TGTGCCAGCAGTAGACTAGCGGGGGGGCTAACAGATACGCAGTATTTT.

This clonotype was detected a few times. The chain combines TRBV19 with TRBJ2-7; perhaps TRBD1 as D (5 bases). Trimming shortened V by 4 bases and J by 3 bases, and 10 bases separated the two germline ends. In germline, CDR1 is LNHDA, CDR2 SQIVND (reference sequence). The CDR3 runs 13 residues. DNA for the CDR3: TGTGCCAGTAGTACCCGGACATTCTACGAGCAGTACTTC. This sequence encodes CASSTRTFYEQYF.

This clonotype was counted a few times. CDR3 residues: CASSQSGAYGYTF. In DNA, the CDR3 is TGTGCCAGCAGTCAATCGGGGGCGTATGGCTACACCTTC. The chain employs TRBV6-2 or TRBV6-3 and TRBJ1-2, with a possible D match to TRBD1 (6 bases). Germline V gene sequence: CDR1 MNHEY, CDR2 SVGEGT. V lost 5 bases and J lost 5, with 12 bases in between. This CDR3 spans 13 amino acids.

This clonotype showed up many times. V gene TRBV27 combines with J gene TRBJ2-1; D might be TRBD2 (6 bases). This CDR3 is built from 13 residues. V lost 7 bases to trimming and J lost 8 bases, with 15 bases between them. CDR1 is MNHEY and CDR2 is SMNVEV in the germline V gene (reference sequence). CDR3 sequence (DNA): TGTGCCAGCACCTCAATACTAGCCGATGAGCAGTTCTTC. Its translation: CASTSILADEQFF.

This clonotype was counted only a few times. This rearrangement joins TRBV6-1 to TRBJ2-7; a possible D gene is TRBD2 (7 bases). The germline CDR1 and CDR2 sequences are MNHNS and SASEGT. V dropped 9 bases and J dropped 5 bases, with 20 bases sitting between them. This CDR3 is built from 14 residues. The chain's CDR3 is CASATGGASNEQYF. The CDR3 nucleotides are TGTGCCAGTGCCACTGGGGGGGCGTCCAACGAGCAGTACTTC.

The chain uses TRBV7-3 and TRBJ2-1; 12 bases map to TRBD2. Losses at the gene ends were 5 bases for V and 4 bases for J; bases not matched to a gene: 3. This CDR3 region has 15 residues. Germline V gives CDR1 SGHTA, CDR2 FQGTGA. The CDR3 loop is CASSNTSGRYNEQFF. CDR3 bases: TGTGCCAGCAGCAATACTAGCGGGAGGTACAATGAGCAGTTCTTC. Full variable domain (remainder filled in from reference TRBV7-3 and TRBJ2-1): GAGVSQTPSNKVTEKGKYVELRCDPISGHTALYWYRQSLGQGPEFLIYFQGTGAADDSGLPNDRFFAVRPEGSVSTLKIQRTERGDSAVYLCASSNTSGRYNEQFFGPGTRLTVL.

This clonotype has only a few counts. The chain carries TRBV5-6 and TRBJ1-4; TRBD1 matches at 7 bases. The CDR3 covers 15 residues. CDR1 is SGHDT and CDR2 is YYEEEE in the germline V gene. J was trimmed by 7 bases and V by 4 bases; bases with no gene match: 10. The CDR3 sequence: CASSGYRGLPEKLFF. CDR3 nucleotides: TGTGCCAGCAGCGGATACAGGGGCCTTCCTGAAAAACTGTTTTTT.

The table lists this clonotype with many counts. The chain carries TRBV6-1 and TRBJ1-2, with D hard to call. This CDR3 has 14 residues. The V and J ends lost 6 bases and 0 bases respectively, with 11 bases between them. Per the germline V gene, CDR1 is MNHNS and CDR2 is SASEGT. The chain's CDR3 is CASRDLNANYGYTF. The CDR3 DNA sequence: TGTGCCAGCAGGGACTTAAACGCTAACTATGGCTACACCTTC.

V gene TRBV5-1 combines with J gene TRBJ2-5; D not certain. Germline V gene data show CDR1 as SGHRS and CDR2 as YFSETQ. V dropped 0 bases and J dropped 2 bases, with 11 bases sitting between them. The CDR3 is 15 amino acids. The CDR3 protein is CASSLAGQVQETQYF. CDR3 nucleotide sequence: TGCGCCAGCAGCTTGGCCGGTCAGGTACAAGAGACCCAGTACTTC.

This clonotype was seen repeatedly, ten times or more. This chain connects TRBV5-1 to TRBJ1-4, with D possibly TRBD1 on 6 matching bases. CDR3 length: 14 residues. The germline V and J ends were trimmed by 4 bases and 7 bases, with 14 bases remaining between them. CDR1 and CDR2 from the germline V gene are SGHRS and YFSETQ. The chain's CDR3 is CASSGGGVGEKLFF. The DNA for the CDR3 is TGCGCCAGCAGCGGAGGGGGAGTCGGTGAAAAACTGTTTTTT.

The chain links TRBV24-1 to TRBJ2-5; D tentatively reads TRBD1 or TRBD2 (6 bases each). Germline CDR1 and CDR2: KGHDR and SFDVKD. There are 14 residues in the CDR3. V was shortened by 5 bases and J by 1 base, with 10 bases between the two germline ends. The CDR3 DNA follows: TGTGCCACCAGTGGGAGGGGGGTCCAAGAGACCCAGTACTTC. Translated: CATSGRGVQETQYF.

The chain's CDR3 is CASSRTGPGDTQYF. The CDR3, as DNA: TGTGCCAGCAGCCGTACAGGGCCGGGGGATACGCAGTATTTT. The rearrangement joins TRBV5-5 to TRBJ2-3; D possibly corresponds to TRBD1 (6 bases). The CDR3 consists of 14 residues. Trimming shortened V by 4 bases and J by 6 bases, and 15 bases separated the two germline ends. Germline assignment: CDR1 SGHKS and CDR2 YYEKEE (reference sequence).

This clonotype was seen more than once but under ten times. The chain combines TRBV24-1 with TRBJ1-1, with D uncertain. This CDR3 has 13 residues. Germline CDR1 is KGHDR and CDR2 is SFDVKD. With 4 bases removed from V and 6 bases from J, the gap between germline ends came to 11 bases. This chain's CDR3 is CATSDSSRAEAFF. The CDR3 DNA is TGTGCCACCAGTGACTCCAGTAGGGCTGAAGCTTTCTTT.

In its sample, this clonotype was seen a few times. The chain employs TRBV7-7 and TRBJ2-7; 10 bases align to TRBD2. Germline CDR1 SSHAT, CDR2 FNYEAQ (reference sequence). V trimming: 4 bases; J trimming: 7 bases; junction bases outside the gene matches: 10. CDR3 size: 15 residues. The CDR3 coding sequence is TGTGCCAGCAGCTCTGCTCTAGCGGGAGTTGGAGAGCAGTACTTC. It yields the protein CASSSALAGVGEQYF.

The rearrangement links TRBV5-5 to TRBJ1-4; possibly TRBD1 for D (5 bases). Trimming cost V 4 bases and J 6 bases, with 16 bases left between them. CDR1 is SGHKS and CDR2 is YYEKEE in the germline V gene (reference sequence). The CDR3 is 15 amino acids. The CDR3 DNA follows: TGTGCCAGCAGCCAACTAAGGGGTCGCGATGAAAAACTGTTTTTT. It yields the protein CASSQLRGRDEKLFF.

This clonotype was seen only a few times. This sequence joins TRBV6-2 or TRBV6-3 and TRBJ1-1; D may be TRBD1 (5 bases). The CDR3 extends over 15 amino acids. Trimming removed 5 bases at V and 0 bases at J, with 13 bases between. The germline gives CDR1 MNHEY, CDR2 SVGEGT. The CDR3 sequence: CASSPEGAMNTEAFF. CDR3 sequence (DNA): TGTGCCAGCAGTCCCGAAGGGGCCATGAACACTGAAGCTTTCTTT.

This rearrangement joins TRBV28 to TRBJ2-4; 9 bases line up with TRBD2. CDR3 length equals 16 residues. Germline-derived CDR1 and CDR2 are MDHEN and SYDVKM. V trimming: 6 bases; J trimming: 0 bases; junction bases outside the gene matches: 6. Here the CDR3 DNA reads TGTGCCAGCAGACCACCTAGCGGGGTAGCCAAAAACATTCAGTACTTC. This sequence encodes CASRPPSGVAKNIQYF.

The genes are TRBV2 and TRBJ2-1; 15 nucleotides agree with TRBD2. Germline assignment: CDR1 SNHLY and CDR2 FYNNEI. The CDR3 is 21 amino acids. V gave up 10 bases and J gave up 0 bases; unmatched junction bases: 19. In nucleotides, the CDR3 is TGTGCCACAAGGGACAGGAGTCTCGGGACTAGCGGGAGGACCTCCTACAATGAGCAGTTCTTC. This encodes CATRDRSLGTSGRTSYNEQFF.

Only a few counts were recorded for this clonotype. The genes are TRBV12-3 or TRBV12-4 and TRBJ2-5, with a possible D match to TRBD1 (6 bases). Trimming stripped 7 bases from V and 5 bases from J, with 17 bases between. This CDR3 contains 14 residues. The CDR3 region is CASTPQGPRETQYF. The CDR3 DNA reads TGTGCCAGCACACCCCAGGGGCCTAGGGAGACCCAGTACTTC.

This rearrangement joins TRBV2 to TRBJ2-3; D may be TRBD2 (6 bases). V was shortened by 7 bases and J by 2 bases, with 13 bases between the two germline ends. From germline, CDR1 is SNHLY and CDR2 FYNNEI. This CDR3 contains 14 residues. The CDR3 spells CASNVAAVTDTQYF. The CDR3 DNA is TGTGCCAGCAATGTAGCGGCTGTCACAGATACGCAGTATTTT. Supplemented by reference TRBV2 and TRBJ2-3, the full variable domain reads EPEVTQTPSHQVTQMGQEVILRCVPISNHLYFYWYRQILGQKVEFLVSFYNNEISEKSEIFDDQFSVERPDGSNFTLKIRSTKLEDSAMYFCASNVAAVTDTQYFGPGTRLTVL.

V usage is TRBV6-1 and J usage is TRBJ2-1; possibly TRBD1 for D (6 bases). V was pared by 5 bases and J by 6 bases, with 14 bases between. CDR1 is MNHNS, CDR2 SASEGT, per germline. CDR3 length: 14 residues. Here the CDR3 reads CASSTLRGANEQFF. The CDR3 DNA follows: TGTGCCAGCAGTACCCTCAGGGGAGCCAATGAGCAGTTCTTC.